Sequencing of this TCR beta chain was carried out in a study of T-cell memory formation after mild COVID-19 (dated by TCRdb to about 2021). With respect to the entire study: TCR sequence clusters from the two donors were found to be largely donor specific. In two donors, T-cell clones that expanded and contracted after mild COVID-19 were followed by sequencing TCRalpha and TCRbeta repertoires longitudinally. The cohort was made up of two young adult volunteers, one female and one male, who were previously healthy.

These reads were obtained on an Illumina NovaSeq 6000. cDNA libraries for TCRalpha and TCRbeta were prepared by 5'RACE using constant-segment primers, with sample barcodes and unique molecular identifiers added. Trizol reagent was used to extract RNA from every sample. Libraries were amplified in two PCR steps, with a second sample barcode and Illumina TruSeq adapters added in the second step. Sequencing of libraries was performed on an Illumina NovaSeq with 2 x 150 bp paired-end reads. Per the source publication's procedure: The reads were demultiplexed and collapsed into UMI-guided consensus sequences using migec v1.2.7. With mixcr v2.1.11, UMI consensuses were aligned to TRA and TRB V and J templates and assembled into clonotypes. Clonotypes were classified as expanded or contracted when called significant by both edgeR and NoisET, with noise models trained on biological replicates. For edgeR calls, the thresholds were a false discovery rate-adjusted p below 0.01 and a log2 fold-change of 1. As an exploratory analysis of dynamics, max-normalized trajectories of the 1000 most abundant clonotypes were examined with PCA combined with hierarchical clustering. Each responding clone was given a CD4 or CD8 phenotype based on the CD4+ and CD8+ repertoires, which had been sequenced separately. TCRdb handled the public reads itself, with Q25 trimming in fastp and clone calling in MiXCR, and kept productive beta chains. Each record represents a unique CDR3 protein, reported with the most common genes and DNA among its rows. The V and J calls follow TCRdb's processing rather than the paper's. Present in this sample are roughly 510,000 distinct CDR3 sequences, 15% to 20% of which were seen just once. About 7.5% of the sample lies in the top ten.

Sequences LGHNA (CDR1) and YSLEER (CDR2) are obtained from the germline V gene. V is trimmed back by 0 bases and J by 5 bases, and the junction contains 5 bases that no gene match accounts for. Its CDR3 holds 15 amino acids, cysteine through phenylalanine. The sequence is cut down to CDR3 DNA, 45 bases in frame from base 1. Ficoll-Paque density gradient centrifugation was the method used to isolate PBMCs. The research as a whole found: The detection of some responding clones in pre-infection memory suggests that pre-existing cross-reactive memory T cells joined the SARS-CoV-2 response. SARS-CoV-2 specificity of the second-wave clones peaking on day 37 was not confirmed. Contracting CD4+ clones turned up mainly in the CM and EM memory subsets, whereas EMRA was where CD8+ clones were enriched. Balanced CD4/CD8 phenotypes were observed for clones contracting from day 15 to 85, whereas a bias towards CD4+ was observed for a second wave of clones expanding from day 15 to 37. Only a couple of mild cases were covered by the study, and larger cohorts that include severe cases with pre-infection samples were considered necessary.

Note on this clonotype: Its antigen remains undetermined. No much larger clonotype is one base removed from it; base qualities were not supplied.

This TCR was sampled from an adult woman who had mild COVID-19 (a few samples of this study predate the infection). The sample titles of this study are shuffled in the database, so cell type and time point are left out; the donor was told from shared clones. Sample: PBMCs or a T cell subset sorted from them (not recorded which). The chain is made from TRBV4-3 and TRBJ2-7, and 9 junction bases match TRBD1. The DNA reads as follows: TGCGCCAGCAGCCAAGACCCCGACAGGGGGGACGAGCAGTACTTC. This translates into CASSQDPDRGDEQYF.